Sequencing of this TCR beta chain was carried out in a study of cytomegalovirus exposure and HLA in healthy donors. Notes on the study in general: Analysis was carried out at a later point, and it linked a missense DCLRE1C variant to TCR beta V- and J-gene trimming. Highly shared variants forming one cluster were likely a sequencing artifact. The study recorded about 150 TCR beta chains that were cytomegalovirus-associated. It was reported that TCR beta sequences correctly inferred the HLA-A and HLA-B alleles for most subjects.

On this clone itself: Its specificity is unknown.

Germline values: CDR1 MDHEN, CDR2 SYDVKM. The CDR3 is 11 residues long. Trimming shortened V by 5 bases and J by 8 bases, and 9 bases separated the two germline ends. PCR was performed using 60 Vbeta and 13 Jbeta primers. The data were produced by immunoSEQ multiplex PCR, yet TCRdb's version contains in-frame clones alone and is incomplete. The top ten hold roughly 9.3% of the sample, which has about 37,000 clones, roughly four fifths seen once. The sequenced sample was PBMCs. The chain links TRBV28 to TRBJ1-1, with a possible D match to TRBD1 (5 bases). This clonotype was sampled from a woman between 40 and 50 years old in good health and CMV-seronegative. CDR3 in amino acids: CASSVNREAFF. The CDR3 nucleotides are TGTGCCAGCAGTGTCAACAGGGAAGCTTTCTTT.